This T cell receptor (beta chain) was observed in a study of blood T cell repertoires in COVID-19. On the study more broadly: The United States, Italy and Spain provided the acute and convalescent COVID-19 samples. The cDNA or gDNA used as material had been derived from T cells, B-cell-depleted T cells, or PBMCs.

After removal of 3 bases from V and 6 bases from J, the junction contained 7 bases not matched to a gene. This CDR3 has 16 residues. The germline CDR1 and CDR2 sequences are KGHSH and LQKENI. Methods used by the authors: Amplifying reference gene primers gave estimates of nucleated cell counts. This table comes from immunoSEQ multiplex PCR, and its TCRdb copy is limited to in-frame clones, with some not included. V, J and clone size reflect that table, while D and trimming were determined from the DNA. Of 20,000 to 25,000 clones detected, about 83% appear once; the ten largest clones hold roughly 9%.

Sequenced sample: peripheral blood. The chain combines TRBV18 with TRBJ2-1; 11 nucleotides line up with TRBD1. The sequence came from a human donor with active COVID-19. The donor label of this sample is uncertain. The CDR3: CASSPLGTGGPNEQFF. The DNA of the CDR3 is TGTGCCAGCTCACCCTTAGGGACAGGGGGGCCCAATGAGCAGTTCTTC.